This T cell receptor (beta chain) was captured by sequencing in a study of T cell repertoires in cytomegalovirus infection. In the study overall: It can be stated that public TCR beta signatures indicated CMV infection as well as a matching HLA type.

TCRdb re-analysed the reads in MiXCR, keeping a single row per CDR3 protein. The sample holds fewer than 350,000 distinct CDR3 sequences, 9.5% seen once. Study conclusions and caveats: Predominance within the ex vivo response was attributable to HLA-C-restricted CMV-specific TCR beta clonotypes. Identification of carriers of CMV plus the relevant HLA was performed using cumulative public TCR beta family frequency.

This clonotype occurred many times. Its matching antigen is unknown. Germline V CDR1 and CDR2: SGHTA, FQGNSA. The CDR3 has 14 residues. V was pared by 5 bases and J by 4 bases, with 12 bases between. Sequenced input: PBMCs. This clonotype was sampled from a human donor in good health (CMV status not recorded). Some clones in this sample may be carry-over from other donors' samples. The chain uses TRBV7-2 and TRBJ1-3; D possibly corresponds to TRBD1 (5 bases). The CDR3 DNA reads TGTGCCAGCAGCAGCGACAGCGGGGGAAACACCATATATTTT. This codes for CASSSDSGGNTIYF.